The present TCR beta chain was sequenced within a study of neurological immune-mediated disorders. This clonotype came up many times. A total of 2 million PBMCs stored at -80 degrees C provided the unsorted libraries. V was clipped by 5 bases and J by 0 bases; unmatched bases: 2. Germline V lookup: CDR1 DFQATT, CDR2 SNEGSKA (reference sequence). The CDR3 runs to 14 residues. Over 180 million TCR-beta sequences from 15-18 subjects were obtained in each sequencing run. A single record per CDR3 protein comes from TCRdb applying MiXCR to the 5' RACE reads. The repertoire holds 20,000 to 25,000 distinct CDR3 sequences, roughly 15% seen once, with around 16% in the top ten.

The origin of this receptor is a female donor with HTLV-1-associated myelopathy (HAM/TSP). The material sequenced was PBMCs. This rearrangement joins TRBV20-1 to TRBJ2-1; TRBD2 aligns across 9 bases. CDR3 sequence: CSALAGSSYNEQFF. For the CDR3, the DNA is TGCAGTGCTCTAGCGGGGAGCTCCTACAATGAGCAGTTCTTC.